This T cell receptor beta chain was sequenced during a study of blood T cell repertoires in COVID-19. Study-wide context: Acute and convalescent COVID-19 specimens originated in the United States, Italy and Spain.

This CDR3 has 14 residues. Per the germline V gene, CDR1 is PRHDT and CDR2 is FYEKMQ (reference sequence). About this clone: An end of the junction differs from the germline gene, which may be a read error.

As handled by the study authors: Using reference gene primer amplification, nucleated cell counts were estimated. Clones were read by immunoSEQ multiplex PCR, and TCRdb kept only the in-frame ones, dropping some. Clone size and the V and J calls come from that table; the DNA yielded D and trimming. The sample lists around 100,000 clones; 80% to 95% were seen once. This sequence originates from a man in his sixties or seventies with acute or convalescent COVID-19. This chain uses TRBV13 with TRBJ1-4; D call uncertain. Sequenced: peripheral blood. CDR3 sequence reads: CASSLGRSNEKLFF. The CDR3 DNA is TGTGCCAGCAGCCTAGGGCGTTCTAATGAAAAACTGTTTTTT.